The clone carrying this T cell receptor beta chain was detected only a few times. These data come from a study of circulating tumor DNA in untreated peripheral T-cell lymphoma. Data came from immunoSEQ multiplex PCR; TCRdb stores just in-frame clones and leaves some out. The table lists some 1,400 clones, about 70% of them singletons. In germline, CDR1 is LNHDA, CDR2 SQIVND (reference sequence). This CDR3 spans 13 amino acids. V lost 6 bases and J lost 4, with 12 bases in between. V usage is TRBV19 and J usage is TRBJ1-2, with D tentatively TRBD1 (6 bases). This receptor was obtained from a human donor with peripheral T-cell lymphoma. Sequencing was carried out using tumor tissue. CDR3 nucleotide sequence: TGTGCCAGTAGGAAAGGACAGAGCTATGGCTACACCTTC. It codes for CASRKGQSYGYTF.